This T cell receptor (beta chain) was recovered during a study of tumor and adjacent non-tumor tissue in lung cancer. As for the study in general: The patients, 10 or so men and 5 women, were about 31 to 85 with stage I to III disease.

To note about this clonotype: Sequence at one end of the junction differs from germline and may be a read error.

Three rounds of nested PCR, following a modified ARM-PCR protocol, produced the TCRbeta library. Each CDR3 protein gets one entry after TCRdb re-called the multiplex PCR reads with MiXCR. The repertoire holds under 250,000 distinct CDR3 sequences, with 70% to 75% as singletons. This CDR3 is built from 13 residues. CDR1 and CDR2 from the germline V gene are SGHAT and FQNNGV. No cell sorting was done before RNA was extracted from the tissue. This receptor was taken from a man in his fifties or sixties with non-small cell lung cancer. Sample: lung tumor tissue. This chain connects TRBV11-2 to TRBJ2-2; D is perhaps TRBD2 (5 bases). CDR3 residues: CARSLERAGELFF. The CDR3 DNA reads TGTGCCAGGAGTTTAGAGAGGGCCGGGGAACTGTTTTTT.